The entry below describes one T cell receptor (beta chain). This entry belongs to a study of blood T cell repertoires in COVID-19. Study at large: The United States, Italy and Spain provided the acute and convalescent COVID-19 samples.

Germline CDR1 and CDR2: MNHNS and SASEGT. The CDR3 covers 15 residues. The ends lost 2 bases at V and 4 bases at J; junction bases unmatched: 6. In the original processing: By means of reference gene primer amplification, nucleated cell counts were estimated. Sequencing used immunoSEQ multiplex PCR; TCRdb keeps in-frame clones, though not all of them. V and J calls and clone size are as listed in that table; D and trimming were resolved from the DNA. Of tens of thousands of clones listed, about 85% were seen once; the top ten hold around 16%. What was sequenced was peripheral blood. The sequence was obtained from a male donor with acute or convalescent COVID-19. The V gene is TRBV6-1, the J gene TRBJ1-1; 8 nucleotides align to TRBD1. The CDR3 region is CASSESHQGATEAFF. The DNA of the CDR3 is TGTGCCAGCAGTGAATCCCATCAGGGGGCCACTGAAGCTTTCTTT.